Below, 27 T cell receptor beta chains from the same sample are listed, as sequenced in a study of identifying expanded T cells in peripheral blood. Here immunoSEQ multiplex PCR was the method, and the copy in TCRdb shows in-frame clones only, minus some. The repertoire holds approximately 120,000 clones, with about nine tenths as singletons. Specimen: blood. All receptors come from a person between 18 and 75 years old in good health.

This clone was seen once. The V gene is TRBV28, the J gene TRBJ2-7, with no clear D. Trimming cost V 2 bases and J 6 bases, with 5 bases left between them. The CDR3 consists of 11 residues. The V gene's germline CDR1 is MDHEN and CDR2 SYDVKM. The CDR3 region has the DNA TGTGCCAGCAGTTTAGGATTCGAGCAGTACTTC. Translated: CASSLGFEQYF.

This sequence joins TRBV7-9 and TRBJ1-1; tentatively, D is TRBD1 (5 bases). CDR1 is SEHNR, CDR2 FQNEAQ, per germline (reference sequence). The CDR3 totals 14 residues. V lost 4 bases and J lost 0, with 9 bases in between. CDR3: CASSWDGMNTEAFF. DNA for the CDR3: TGTGCCAGCAGCTGGGACGGGATGAACACTGAAGCTTTCTTT.

This clone showed up many times. V is TRBV20-1 and J is TRBJ1-5; D not certain. CDR1 and CDR2 (germline): DFQATT, SNEGSKA (reference sequence). The CDR3 is 11 amino acids. V was trimmed by 3 bases and J by 9 bases, leaving 9 bases between them. The CDR3 sequence: CSASLGMPQHF. The CDR3 DNA follows: TGCAGTGCTAGTTTGGGCATGCCCCAGCATTTT.

This clone was seen once. The CDR3 DNA reads TGTGCCAGCAGTCCGGGACAGGGGATATTGGGCTATGGCTACACCTTC. It is translated as CASSPGQGILGYGYTF. The chain has TRBV2 and TRBJ1-2; TRBD1 matches at 10 bases. CDR1 is SNHLY, CDR2 FYNNEI, per germline. The CDR3 length is 16 residues. V gave up 5 bases and J gave up 4 bases; unmatched junction bases: 10.

The V gene is TRBV5-4, the J gene TRBJ2-3, with D unresolved. CDR1 is SGHNT and CDR2 is YYREEE in the germline V gene (reference sequence). V was pared by 4 bases and J by 7 bases, with 13 bases between. CDR3 size: 13 residues. CDR3 DNA sequence: TGTGCCAGCAGCCCAGAGGCCCCGAATACGCAGTATTTT. Translating gives CASSPEAPNTQYF.

Points on this clone: A read error may explain this, as a much larger clone is one base away. Because the CDR3 is missing its conserved closing phenylalanine or tryptophan, this is likely a read error. V usage is TRBV19 and J usage is TRBJ1-2; D is perhaps TRBD1 (6 bases). The germline V gene encodes CDR1 LNHDA and CDR2 SQIVND (reference sequence). This CDR3 contains 14 residues. Trimming pared 9 bases from V and 0 bases from J, leaving 14 bases between. Written as DNA, the CDR3 is TGTGCCAGCGAAGACAGGCTATCTAACTATGGCTACACCCTC. This encodes CASEDRLSNYGYTL.

About this clone itself: At the DNA level, this CDR3 is encoded by other sequences in the same sample as well. The J gene is TRBJ2-1, the V gene TRBV12-5, with D perhaps TRBD2 (6 bases). The V gene's germline CDR1 is LGHNT and CDR2 FRNRAP. The CDR3 has 12 amino acids. V was shortened by 1 base and J by 9 bases, with 7 bases between the two germline ends. The CDR3, as DNA: TGTGCTAGTGGTTTGGATAGCGGTGAGCAGTTCTTC. It encodes CASGLDSGEQFF.

This clone is medium-sized (0.01 to 0.1%) in the sample. V and J are TRBV29-1 and TRBJ2-3; the D is unclear. CDR3 size: 11 residues. Germline loops: CDR1 SQVTM, CDR2 ANQGSEA. V lost 6 bases to trimming and J lost 3 bases, with 7 bases between them. CDR3 DNA: TGCAGCGTCCTTTATACAGATACGCAGTATTTT. It codes for CSVLYTDTQYF.

V gene TRBV5-6 combines with J gene TRBJ1-2; weak D call: TRBD1 (5 bases). CDR1 is SGHDT, CDR2 YYEEEE, per germline. The CDR3 contains 13 residues. Between the trimmed V and J ends, which lost 3 bases and 5 bases, there was a span of 11 bases. The CDR3 bases are TGTGCCAGCAGCTCGGGGGTGCGATATGGCTACACCTTC. Its translation is CASSSGVRYGYTF.

This chain connects TRBV19 to TRBJ1-1; 10 bases agree with TRBD1. The V gene end was trimmed by 2 bases and the J gene end by 6 bases; junction bases not matched to a gene: 6. The germline CDR1 and CDR2 sequences are LNHDA and SQIVND (reference sequence). CDR3 length: 15 amino acids. CDR3 coding DNA: TGTGCCAGTAGTATATCGACAGGGGGCGCGTCTGAAGCTTTCTTT. Translating gives CASSISTGGASEAFF.

This chain uses TRBV6-5 with TRBJ1-4; D perhaps matches TRBD1 (5 bases). The CDR3 extends over 15 amino acids. Trimming took off 0 bases at V and 8 bases at J, with 13 bases between the two ends. Germline assignment: CDR1 MNHEY and CDR2 SVGAGI. The CDR3 region is CASSYSDSISEKLFF. CDR3 DNA: TGTGCCAGCAGTTACTCCGACAGCATAAGCGAAAAACTGTTTTTT.

This clone was observed a few times. This sequence joins TRBV23-1 and TRBJ2-1; D not certain. TRBV23-1 is classed as an ORF, of uncertain function. Trimming stripped 4 bases from V and 5 bases from J, with 12 bases between. The CDR3 contains 14 residues. This CDR3 reads CASSRLPCDNEQFF. The CDR3 DNA reads TGCGCCAGCAGTCGTCTCCCCTGTGACAATGAGCAGTTCTTC.

This chain links TRBV2 with TRBJ2-3; 9 bases line up with TRBD1. The germline V gene encodes CDR1 SNHLY and CDR2 FYNNEI. CDR3 length equals 15 residues. J was trimmed by 6 bases and V by 2 bases; bases with no gene match: 6. The CDR3 is CASSERTGAPDTQYF. The CDR3 DNA reads TGTGCCAGCAGTGAAAGGACAGGGGCCCCCGATACGCAGTATTTT.

The chain links TRBV9 to TRBJ2-1; D gene ambiguous. Between the trimmed V and J ends, which lost 4 bases and 2 bases, there was a span of 10 bases. Germline CDR1 reads SGDLS; CDR2 reads YYNGEE. The CDR3 has 14 amino acids. This CDR3 reads CASSTRLAYNEQFF. CDR3 nucleotide sequence: TGTGCCAGCAGCACCCGATTAGCCTACAATGAGCAGTTCTTC.

This clone has a handful of counts. The chain links TRBV20-1 to TRBJ2-7; D might be TRBD1 (6 bases). Trimming stripped 4 bases from V and 3 bases from J, with 7 bases between. The V gene's germline CDR1 is DFQATT and CDR2 SNEGSKA (reference sequence). This CDR3 comprises 11 residues. The CDR3 loop reads CSAKDSYEQYF. The DNA for the CDR3 is TGCAGTGCTAAGGACAGCTACGAGCAGTACTTC.

V and J are TRBV6-5 and TRBJ1-1, with 7 bases matching TRBD1. Per germline, CDR1 MNHEY and CDR2 SVGAGI. This CDR3 region has 14 residues. V lost 4 bases to trimming and J lost 1 base; unmatched junction nucleotides: 3. The CDR3 DNA follows: TGTGCCAGCAGTTTCCGGGACAGGAACACTGAAGCTTTCTTT. It specifies CASSFRDRNTEAFF.

This clone was recorded a few times. V gene TRBV6-4 combines with J gene TRBJ2-1; D gene ambiguous. The V end lost 10 bases, the J end lost 0 bases, and 13 bases lay between the germline ends. The CDR3 extends over 14 amino acids. The germline V gene has CDR1 MRHNA and CDR2 SNTAGT. The chain's CDR3 is CATPIGSSYNEQFF. In DNA form, the CDR3 reads TGTGCCACTCCCATCGGTAGCTCCTACAATGAGCAGTTCTTC.

This chain uses TRBV18 with TRBJ2-2, with 7 bases lining up with TRBD2. The CDR3 is 18 residues long. The germline V gene has CDR1 KGHSH and CDR2 LQKENI. V shed 4 bases, J shed 3 bases, and the junction held 14 bases outside the gene matches. The chain's CDR3 is CASSLRRSDSGDTGELFF. Written as DNA, the CDR3 is TGTGCCAGCTCACTCCGCAGGTCTGACAGCGGGGACACCGGGGAGCTGTTTTTT.

The DNA for the CDR3 is TGCGCCAGCAGCAGAACCTCTGGAAACACCATATATTTT. It translates to CASSRTSGNTIYF. The V gene is TRBV4-1, the J gene TRBJ1-3; D ambiguous. V gave up 5 bases and J gave up 0 bases, with 5 bases separating them. From germline, CDR1 is MGHRA and CDR2 YSYEKL. The CDR3 is 13 residues long.

The rearrangement joins TRBV28 to TRBJ2-7; 7 bases match TRBD1. This CDR3 is built from 14 residues. V was clipped by 10 bases and J by 6 bases; unmatched bases: 15. The V gene's germline CDR1 is MDHEN and CDR2 SYDVKM. Here the CDR3 DNA reads TGTGCCACCAATTGGGCGGACAGGCACGGCGAGCAGTACTTC. Residues: CATNWADRHGEQYF.

This clone was observed once. V usage is TRBV5-1 and J usage is TRBJ1-2; D is perhaps TRBD1 (5 bases). The V gene's germline CDR1 is SGHRS and CDR2 YFSETQ. This CDR3 has 13 residues. Trimming stripped 4 bases from V and 1 base from J, with 8 bases between. Written as DNA, the CDR3 is TGCGCCAGCAGCCGGGACGATAACTATGGCTACACCTTC. Translation gives CASSRDDNYGYTF.

This chain joins TRBV29-1 and TRBJ1-3; D unclear. The V end lost 2 bases, the J end lost 3 bases, and 11 bases lay between the germline ends. The CDR3 contains 14 residues. Germline CDR1 is SQVTM and CDR2 is ANQGSEA. In nucleotides, the CDR3 is TGCAGCGTTGAACTACAGCTACTTGGAAACACCATATATTTT. It is translated as CSVELQLLGNTIYF.

This clone occurred a few times. J is TRBJ2-1 and V is TRBV2, with D perhaps TRBD2 (6 bases). The CDR3 totals 15 residues. V was pared by 10 bases and J by 6 bases, with 22 bases between. Germline values: CDR1 SNHLY, CDR2 FYNNEI. The CDR3 spells CATGLGTGTFNEQFF. CDR3 sequence (DNA): TGTGCCACCGGCTTGGGGACTGGGACTTTCAATGAGCAGTTCTTC.

The J gene is TRBJ1-6, the V gene TRBV7-2; 7 nucleotides line up with TRBD1. Losses at the gene ends were 1 base for V and 4 bases for J; bases not matched to a gene: 4. The CDR3 covers 16 residues. CDR1 SGHTA and CDR2 FQGNSA come from the germline V gene. This chain's CDR3 is CASSLVGGFYNSPLHF. Written as DNA, the CDR3 is TGTGCCAGCAGCTTAGTAGGGGGCTTTTATAATTCACCCCTCCACTTT.

The gene calls are TRBV30 and TRBJ2-6; 7 positions match TRBD1. CDR1 is GTSNPN and CDR2 is SVGIG in the germline V gene (reference sequence). Trimming at V came to 4 bases and at J to 0 bases, leaving 6 bases not matched to a gene. This CDR3 is 16 amino acids long. The CDR3, as DNA: TGTGCCTGGAACAAACAGGGGTCCTCTGGGGCCAACGTCCTGACTTTC. It codes for CAWNKQGSSGANVLTF.

The chain has TRBV7-3 and TRBJ1-1, with D tentatively TRBD1 (5 bases). Deletions cut 5 bases from V and 4 bases from J, with 8 bases between. Germline values: CDR1 SGHTA, CDR2 FQGTGA. The CDR3 is 12 amino acids. CDR3 protein: CASSRGGTEAFF. CDR3 DNA: TGTGCCAGCAGCCGGGGGGGCACTGAAGCTTTCTTT. The full variable domain, in which reference TRBV7-3 and TRBJ1-1 provide the parts outside the CDR3, is GAGVSQTPSNKVTEKGKYVELRCDPISGHTALYWYRQSLGQGPEFLIYFQGTGAADDSGLPNDRFFAVRPEGSVSTLKIQRTERGDSAVYLCASSRGGTEAFFGQGTRLTVV.

The J gene is TRBJ1-2, the V gene TRBV5-8; D unclear. Germline V gene data show CDR1 as SGHTS and CDR2 as YDEGEE. CDR3 length: 12 residues. V was shortened by 2 bases and J by 4 bases, with 6 bases between the two germline ends. The CDR3 region has the DNA TGTGCCAGCAGCTTATCGGGCTATGGCTACACCTTC. Translated: CASSLSGYGYTF.